The 32 T cell receptor beta chains presented below share a single source sample, sequenced in a study of T cell changes during pregnancy in multiple sclerosis. Measured with immunoSEQ multiplex PCR; TCRdb has only the in-frame clones, and not every one. The data contain around 40,000 clones, more than 85% of them singletons. Sequencing used CD4+ T cells from peripheral blood mononuclear cells, obtained in the second trimester of pregnancy. The receptor source for this set is a female donor with multiple sclerosis, enrolled in a pregnancy study.

The chain uses TRBV12-5 and TRBJ2-1; 8 bases fit TRBD1. This CDR3 comprises 14 residues. The ends lost 6 bases at V and 8 bases at J; junction bases unmatched: 9. From germline, CDR1 is LGHNT and CDR2 FRNRAP. The CDR3 sequence is CASGRGQGLDEQFF. The CDR3, as DNA: TGTGCTAGTGGCCGAGGACAGGGACTCGATGAGCAGTTCTTC.

Comment on this clone: Additional DNA sequences in this sample encode the identical CDR3. CDR3 in amino acids: CASSPNSDTQYF. For the CDR3, the DNA is TGTGCCAGCAGTCCGAACTCAGATACGCAGTATTTT. V gene TRBV6-5 combines with J gene TRBJ2-3; D uncertain. This CDR3 has 12 residues. The germline gives CDR1 MNHEY, CDR2 SVGAGI. The V and J ends lost 5 bases and 4 bases respectively, with 7 bases between them.

This clone was found once. This CDR3 reads CASSVAGEGQPQHF. The CDR3 nucleotides are TGTGCCAGCAGCGTAGCAGGGGAGGGACAGCCCCAGCATTTT. The chain is built from TRBV9 and TRBJ1-5; D is possibly TRBD1 (6 bases). The CDR3 has 14 residues. Between the trimmed V and J ends, which lost 0 bases and 7 bases, there was a span of 11 bases. The germline gives CDR1 SGDLS, CDR2 YYNGEE. The complete variable domain, with remaining parts taken from reference TRBV9 and TRBJ1-5, reads DSGVTQTPKHLITATGQRVTLRCSPRSGDLSVYWYQQSLDQGLQFLIQYYNGEERAKGNILERFSAQQFPDLHSELNLSSLELGDSALYFCASSVAGEGQPQHFGDGTRLSIL.

The V gene is TRBV19, the J gene TRBJ1-5; D unclear. The CDR3 is made up of 13 amino acids. Trimming cost V 0 bases and J 7 bases, with 7 bases left between them. Germline V lookup: CDR1 LNHDA, CDR2 SQIVND (reference sequence). The CDR3 DNA follows: TGTGCCAGTAGTATAGACAGACACCAGCCCCAGCATTTT. Translated: CASSIDRHQPQHF.

The rearrangement links TRBV7-9 to TRBJ1-4, with TRBD1 as a possible D gene (6 bases). This CDR3 comprises 16 residues. The germline V and J ends were trimmed by 1 base and 7 bases, with 16 bases remaining between them. Looked up from germline, CDR1 is SEHNR and CDR2 is FQNEAQ (reference sequence). CDR3 DNA: TGTGCCAGCAGCTTAGGAGCTTCAGGGGAATCTGAAAAACTGTTTTTT. Translation: CASSLGASGESEKLFF.

The chain employs TRBV30 and TRBJ1-5; tentative D call: TRBD1 (5 bases). Germline lookup yields CDR1 GTSNPN and CDR2 SVGIG (reference sequence). V was pared by 2 bases and J by 1 base, with 6 bases between. The CDR3 extends over 13 amino acids. The chain's CDR3 is CAWSTGSNQPQHF. The CDR3 DNA reads TGTGCCTGGAGTACAGGCAGCAATCAGCCCCAGCATTTT.

This clone was recorded only once. The chain employs TRBV14 and TRBJ2-7; tentatively, D is TRBD1 (6 bases). This CDR3 is 18 amino acids long. V lost 4 bases and J lost 3, with 25 bases in between. The germline V gene encodes CDR1 SGHDN and CDR2 FVKESK. The CDR3 nucleotides are TGTGCCAGCAGCCCCCGGGACAACGCTTTTTACGGACGCTACGAGCAGTACTTC. Translation gives CASSPRDNAFYGRYEQYF.

The chain uses TRBV6-1 and TRBJ2-1, with unresolved D. V lost 7 bases and J 7 bases, leaving 14 bases between the germline ends. The CDR3 has 13 residues. Per the germline V gene, CDR1 is MNHNS and CDR2 is SASEGT. For the CDR3, the DNA is TGTGCCAGCAAGAGGATCCCGCGGAATGAGCAGTTCTTC. Encoded protein: CASKRIPRNEQFF.

This clone was seen once. The chain has TRBV14 and TRBJ1-1; no clear D. Per germline, CDR1 SGHDN and CDR2 FVKESK. This CDR3 comprises 16 residues. V was pared by 1 base and J by 0 bases, with 12 bases between. The DNA of the CDR3 is TGTGCCAGCAGCCAAGGCCGGAGTCTCATGAACACTGAAGCTTTCTTT. This translates into CASSQGRSLMNTEAFF.

The V and J genes are TRBV9 and TRBJ2-7, with D hard to call. V gave up 3 bases and J gave up 2 bases, with 12 bases separating them. Germline loops: CDR1 SGDLS, CDR2 YYNGEE. There are 14 residues in the CDR3. DNA for the CDR3: TGTGCCAGCAGCGCAACCCTAATGGCCTACGAGCAGTACTTC. Its protein product is CASSATLMAYEQYF.

V gene TRBV5-1 combines with J gene TRBJ1-2; D may be TRBD1 (5 bases). The germline V gene has CDR1 SGHRS and CDR2 YFSETQ. There are 14 residues in the CDR3. V lost 4 bases and J lost 0, with 10 bases in between. DNA for the CDR3: TGCGCCAGCAGCCCGACAGTTACTAACTATGGCTACACCTTC. It yields the protein CASSPTVTNYGYTF.

The table lists this clone with a count of one. This chain connects TRBV6-5 to TRBJ2-7; TRBD1 agrees at 7 bases. With 6 bases clipped from V and 6 bases from J, the junction kept 8 bases outside the gene matches. CDR3 length: 13 residues. In germline, CDR1 is MNHEY, CDR2 SVGAGI. CDR3 protein: CASRLTGLGEQYF. The CDR3 DNA reads TGTGCCAGCAGGCTGACAGGGCTTGGCGAGCAGTACTTC.

CDR3 coding DNA: TGCGCCAGCAGCTTGTCTCTAGCGGGAGAGGGGGAGCAGTTCTTC. Its translation is CASSLSLAGEGEQFF. This chain links TRBV5-1 with TRBJ2-1; 10 bases fit TRBD2. Looked up from germline, CDR1 is SGHRS and CDR2 is YFSETQ. V gave up 1 base and J gave up 10 bases; unmatched junction bases: 8. CDR3 size: 15 residues.

This clone was observed a few times. V gene TRBV4-2 combines with J gene TRBJ2-7; D not resolved. V was trimmed by 2 bases and J by 3 bases, leaving 8 bases between them. The CDR3 is 13 amino acids. In germline, CDR1 is LGHNA, CDR2 YNFKEQ. DNA of the CDR3: TGTGCCAGCAGCCAAACGAGTAGCTACGAGCAGTACTTC. Protein: CASSQTSSYEQYF.

V and J are TRBV5-1 and TRBJ1-2; D uncertain. The CDR3 covers 12 residues. The V gene lost 0 bases and the J gene lost 6 bases, with 6 bases spanning the gap. Germline V gene lookup returns CDR1 SGHRS and CDR2 YFSETQ. CDR3 sequence: CASSLGADGYTF. The CDR3 DNA follows: TGCGCCAGCAGCTTGGGGGCAGATGGCTACACCTTC. Full variable domain (missing parts from reference TRBV5-1 and TRBJ1-2): KAGVTQTPRYLIKTRGQQVTLSCSPISGHRSVSWYQQTPGQGLQFLFEYFSETQRNKGNFPGRFSGRQFSNSRSEMNVSTLELGDSALYLCASSLGADGYTFGSGTRLTVV.

This chain connects TRBV11-1 to TRBJ2-5, with 7 nucleotides matching TRBD2. The V gene end was trimmed by 8 bases and the J gene end by 1 base; junction bases not matched to a gene: 1. Germline CDR1 reads SGHAT; CDR2 reads FQDESV (reference sequence). This CDR3 has 12 amino acids. For the CDR3, the DNA is TGTGCCAGCTGGGGGGGCCAAGAGACCCAGTACTTC. Translation gives CASWGGQETQYF. The complete variable domain, with remaining parts taken from reference TRBV11-1 and TRBJ2-5, reads EAEVAQSPRYKITEKSQAVAFWCDPISGHATLYWYRQILGQGPELLVQFQDESVVDDSQLPKDRFSAERLKGVDSTLKIQPAELGDSAMYLCASWGGQETQYFGPGTRLLVL.

The chain links TRBV19 to TRBJ2-2; D perhaps matches TRBD1 (6 bases). Trimming cost V 6 bases and J 3 bases, with 11 bases left between them. The CDR3 runs to 14 residues. Germline V gene data show CDR1 as LNHDA and CDR2 as SQIVND (reference sequence). CDR3 DNA sequence: TGTGCCAGTAGGGGGGCCGGGGACACCGGGGAGCTGTTTTTT. Its translation is CASRGAGDTGELFF.

CDR3 protein: CASSQDLGTGGYTF. In DNA, the CDR3 is TGCGCCAGCAGCCAAGATTTAGGGACAGGCGGCTACACCTTC. The chain combines TRBV4-3 with TRBJ1-2; 8 bases fit TRBD1. Per germline, CDR1 LGHNA and CDR2 YSLEER. V gave up 0 bases and J gave up 8 bases; unmatched junction bases: 5. The CDR3 spans 14 residues.

The chain links TRBV7-2 to TRBJ2-7, with D possibly TRBD1 on 6 matching bases. The V gene's germline CDR1 is SGHTA and CDR2 FQGNSA. This CDR3 has 14 residues. V lost 3 bases to trimming and J lost 6 bases, with 15 bases between them. The CDR3 sequence is CASSFLVGGREQYF. Here the CDR3 DNA reads TGTGCCAGCAGCTTCCTCGTAGGGGGACGCGAGCAGTACTTC.

The chain joins TRBV2 to TRBJ1-5, with TRBD1 identical over 8 bases. CDR3 length: 15 residues. Per germline, CDR1 SNHLY and CDR2 FYNNEI. Trimming at V came to 6 bases and at J to 6 bases, leaving 10 bases not matched to a gene. For the CDR3, the DNA is TGTGCCAGCAGAGCCCAACAGGGGGTAGGTCAGCCCCAGCATTTT. It specifies CASRAQQGVGQPQHF.

The chain recombines TRBV15 with TRBJ1-2; TRBD1 aligns across 7 bases. Germline V gives CDR1 LNHNV, CDR2 YYDKDF (reference sequence). Unmatched junction bases numbered 11, after V lost 0 bases and J lost 4 bases. This CDR3 is built from 17 residues. As DNA, the CDR3 is TGTGCCACCAGCAGAGATAGAGGGGACAGTCCTCGCTATGGCTACACCTTC. This translates into CATSRDRGDSPRYGYTF.

The chain is built from TRBV5-4 and TRBJ2-5; 9 bases agree with TRBD1. The trim removed 4 bases at V and 5 bases at J, leaving 6 bases unmatched. The CDR3 sequence is 14 residues long. The germline gives CDR1 SGHNT, CDR2 YYREEE (reference sequence). CDR3 residues: CASSLQGAEETQYF. Written as DNA, the CDR3 is TGTGCCAGCAGCCTACAGGGGGCAGAGGAGACCCAGTACTTC.

V is TRBV5-4 and J is TRBJ1-4, with 9 positions matching TRBD1. This CDR3 contains 14 residues. Germline lookup yields CDR1 SGHNT and CDR2 YYREEE (reference sequence). V trimming: 4 bases; J trimming: 4 bases; junction bases outside the gene matches: 2. Written as DNA, the CDR3 is TGTGCCAGCAGCAAGGACAGGGGTAATGAAAAACTGTTTTTT. Its protein product is CASSKDRGNEKLFF.

This rearrangement joins TRBV7-8 to TRBJ2-5; 11 bases line up with TRBD2. Unmatched junction bases numbered 2, after V lost 2 bases and J lost 3 bases. Germline V lookup: CDR1 SGHVS, CDR2 FQNEAQ. This CDR3 comprises 15 residues. The CDR3 nucleotides are TGTGCCAGCAGCTTACCGGGACTAGCGGAAGAGACCCAGTACTTC. Translation gives CASSLPGLAEETQYF.

This clone was found once. The V and J genes are TRBV5-8 and TRBJ1-4, with 8 nucleotides matching TRBD1. Germline lookup yields CDR1 SGHTS and CDR2 YDEGEE. This CDR3 is built from 15 residues. J lost 8 bases, V lost 5 bases, and 11 bases had no gene match. Here the CDR3 reads CASRLVDRVKEKLFF. CDR3 in DNA: TGTGCCAGCAGGCTCGTGGACAGGGTAAAGGAAAAACTGTTTTTT. The full variable domain, rest sourced from reference TRBV5-8 and TRBJ1-4, is EAGVTQSPTHLIKTRGQQATLRCSPISGHTSVYWYQQALGLGLQFLLWYDEGEERNRGNFPPRFSGRQFPNYSSELNVNALELEDSALYLCASRLVDRVKEKLFFGSGTQLSVL.

The V call is TRBV7-9, the J call TRBJ2-2; no clear D gene. The CDR3 has 14 residues. With 5 bases removed from V and 1 base from J, the gap between germline ends came to 8 bases. Per the germline V gene, CDR1 is SEHNR and CDR2 is FQNEAQ (reference sequence). CDR3 loop: CASSTPRNTGELFF. The CDR3 DNA follows: TGTGCCAGCAGCACACCACGGAACACCGGGGAGCTGTTTTTT. Combining the CDR3 with reference TRBV7-9 and TRBJ2-2 gives the whole variable domain DTGVSQNPRHKITKRGQNVTFRCDPISEHNRLYWYRQTLGQGPEFLTYFQNEAQLEKSRLLSDRFSAERPKGSFSTLEIQRTEQGDSAMYLCASSTPRNTGELFFGEGSRLTVL.

The table lists this clone with a count of one. V and J are TRBV30 and TRBJ2-1; 8 nucleotides align to TRBD1. The CDR3 sequence is 15 residues long. Germline V CDR1 and CDR2: GTSNPN, SVGIG (reference sequence). V lost 1 base and J lost 5; bases outside the gene matches: 7. CDR3 in amino acids: CAWSGPGQAHNEQFF. The CDR3 DNA is TGTGCCTGGAGTGGCCCGGGACAGGCTCACAATGAGCAGTTCTTC.

The CDR3 DNA follows: TGTGCCAGCAGTGTGGGGACTGGGGTTAGTTCCTACGAGCAGTACTTC. Protein product: CASSVGTGVSSYEQYF. V gene TRBV6-1 combines with J gene TRBJ2-7, with a weak D call TRBD2 (6 bases). In germline, CDR1 is MNHNS, CDR2 SASEGT. V was clipped by 4 bases and J by 1 base, with 17 bases between them. This CDR3 comprises 16 residues.

The chain joins TRBV9 to TRBJ1-1; TRBD1 agrees at 7 bases. Germline V CDR1 and CDR2: SGDLS, YYNGEE. V trimming: 4 bases; J trimming: 3 bases; junction bases outside the gene matches: 9. CDR3 length: 15 residues. CDR3 sequence reads: CASSPQQGFDTEAFF. The CDR3 DNA reads TGTGCCAGCAGCCCACAACAGGGGTTCGACACTGAAGCTTTCTTT.

The chain recombines TRBV19 with TRBJ1-6; TRBD1 matches at 7 bases. The germline CDR1 and CDR2 sequences are LNHDA and SQIVND (reference sequence). Germline trimming cut 5 bases from V and 6 bases from J; bases unmatched to any gene: 10. The CDR3 consists of 16 residues. CDR3 residues: CASSSPPGQTNSPLHF. CDR3 nucleotides: TGTGCCAGTAGTTCCCCCCCGGGACAGACTAATTCACCCCTCCACTTT.

The rearrangement uses TRBV30 and TRBJ1-2; 7 nucleotides match TRBD1. Germline values: CDR1 GTSNPN, CDR2 SVGIG (reference sequence). CDR3 size: 13 residues. The trim removed 2 bases at V and 2 bases at J, leaving 2 bases unmatched. CDR3 DNA sequence: TGTGCCTGGAGTCCAGGGGGAAACTATGGCTACACCTTC. It yields the protein CAWSPGGNYGYTF.

The genes are TRBV7-8 and TRBJ1-3; D possibly corresponds to TRBD1 (6 bases). The CDR3 is made up of 14 amino acids. V lost 2 bases and J lost 1, with 6 bases in between. The germline V gene encodes CDR1 SGHVS and CDR2 FQNEAQ. CDR3: CASSLRGSGNTIYF. The DNA of the CDR3 is TGTGCCAGCAGCTTAAGGGGGTCTGGAAACACCATATATTTT.